These T cell receptor beta chains were read from a single sample in a study of blood T cell repertoires in COVID-19. The data were produced by immunoSEQ multiplex PCR, yet TCRdb's version contains in-frame clones alone and is incomplete. The profile shows roughly 250,000 clones, approximately 80% of them singletons. Sequenced material: peripheral blood. The receptors stem from a woman between 50 and 59 years old with acute or convalescent COVID-19. CDR3s include the opening cysteine and the closing phenylalanine or tryptophan. Fields, in order: V gene, J gene, clone size, D gene, CDR3 protein, CDR3 DNA. A D gene is named only where the DNA matches it firmly. Size is stated for part of the rows, as once, few or many counts, or as a class when the clone is expanded.

V: TRBV3-1/TRBV3-2; J: TRBJ1-4; size: few; D: -; CDR3: CASSPLQGNEKLFF; DNA: TGTGCCAGCAGCCCCCTACAGGGTAATGAAAAACTGTTTTTT
V: TRBV14; J: TRBJ2-3; size: -; D: -; CDR3: CASSQADYTDTQYF; DNA: TGTGCCAGCAGCCAAGCCGACTACACAGATACGCAGTATTTT
V: TRBV28; J: TRBJ2-3; size: -; D: TRBD2; CDR3: CAGGSGGAEDTQYF; DNA: TGTGCCGGGGGGTCGGGAGGAGCTGAAGATACGCAGTATTTT
V: TRBV30; J: TRBJ2-5; size: -; D: TRBD2; CDR3: CACTQREEETQYF; DNA: TGTGCCTGTACCCAACGGGAGGAGGAGACCCAGTACTTC
V: TRBV21-1; J: TRBJ2-7; size: -; D: -; CDR3: CASSKGRGAEQYF; DNA: TGTGCCAGCAGCAAAGGTCGGGGGGCCGAGCAGTACTTC
V: TRBV9; J: TRBJ2-1; size: -; D: -; CDR3: CASSEDARDNYNEQFF; DNA: TGTGCCAGCAGCGAGGATGCCCGGGACAACTACAATGAGCAGTTCTTC
V: TRBV19; J: TRBJ1-5; size: -; D: -; CDR3: CASSTRIPIGNQPQHF; DNA: TGTGCCAGTAGTACCAGGATACCGATTGGTAATCAGCCCCAGCATTTT
V: TRBV18; J: TRBJ1-6; size: -; D: -; CDR3: CASSPSGRPRGSPLHF; DNA: TGTGCCAGCTCACCATCGGGAAGACCCCGGGGTTCACCCCTCCACTTT
V: TRBV4-1; J: TRBJ2-1; size: -; D: -; CDR3: CASSQFPGAHEQFF; DNA: TGCGCCAGCAGCCAATTTCCAGGGGCACATGAGCAGTTCTTC
V: TRBV6-2/TRBV6-3; J: TRBJ2-7; size: once; D: -; CDR3: CASSPVSFWSEQYF; DNA: TGTGCCAGCAGCCCCGTTTCCTTTTGGAGCGAGCAGTACTTC
V: TRBV19; J: TRBJ1-6; size: few; D: TRBD1; CDR3: CASSISDRTFDSPLHF; DNA: TGTGCCAGTAGTATTTCGGACAGGACGTTCGATTCACCCCTCCACTTT
V: TRBV5-1; J: TRBJ2-2; size: -; D: TRBD2; CDR3: CASSLEPAGVSAGGELFF; DNA: TGCGCCAGCAGCTTGGAACCAGCGGGAGTGTCGGCCGGCGGGGAGCTGTTTTTT
V: TRBV5-1; J: TRBJ2-3; size: -; D: TRBD1; CDR3: CASSLDRVTDTQYF; DNA: TGCGCCAGCAGCCTGGACAGGGTCACAGATACGCAGTATTTT
V: TRBV27; J: TRBJ2-1; size: -; D: TRBD1; CDR3: CASSYRGRGEQFF; DNA: TGTGCCAGCAGTTACAGGGGGCGCGGGGAGCAGTTCTTC
V: TRBV19; J: TRBJ1-6; size: -; D: -; CDR3: CASSIVAFFNRQRSPLHF; DNA: TGTGCCAGTAGTATAGTTGCTTTTTTTAACAGACAAAGATCACCCCTCCACTTT
V: TRBV7-2; J: TRBJ2-7; size: -; D: TRBD1; CDR3: CASSRGQVYEQYF; DNA: TGTGCCAGCAGCCGAGGACAGGTCTACGAGCAGTACTTC
V: TRBV28; J: TRBJ2-3; size: -; D: TRBD1; CDR3: CASTSNRGLDTQYF; DNA: TGTGCCAGCACCTCAAACAGGGGGTTAGATACGCAGTATTTT
V: TRBV11-3; J: TRBJ2-3; size: -; D: TRBD2; CDR3: CASSPGLAASTDTQYF; DNA: TGTGCCAGCAGCCCAGGACTAGCGGCTAGCACAGATACGCAGTATTTT
V: TRBV6-1; J: TRBJ2-1; size: -; D: TRBD2; CDR3: CASSGETSGRADEQFF; DNA: TGTGCCAGCAGTGGGGAGACTAGCGGGAGGGCCGATGAGCAGTTCTTC
V: TRBV7-2; J: TRBJ1-5; size: -; D: TRBD1; CDR3: CASSPRGPAFGQPQHF; DNA: TGTGCCAGCAGCCCCAGGGGGCCCGCTTTTGGTCAGCCCCAGCATTTT
V: TRBV9; J: TRBJ2-5; size: -; D: -; CDR3: CASSDSGQETQYF; DNA: TGTGCCAGCAGCGATAGCGGCCAAGAGACCCAGTACTTC
V: TRBV10-3; J: TRBJ1-6; size: -; D: -; CDR3: CAISDQEGSYNSPLHF; DNA: TGTGCCATCAGTGATCAGGAGGGCTCCTATAATTCACCCCTCCACTTT
V: TRBV19; J: TRBJ2-7; size: -; D: -; CDR3: CASSNPGISYEQYF; DNA: TGTGCCAGTAGTAATCCGGGGATCTCCTACGAGCAGTACTTC
V: TRBV14; J: TRBJ2-5; size: -; D: -; CDR3: CASSQVGAAGTQYF; DNA: TGTGCCAGCAGCCAAGTTGGAGCCGCGGGGACCCAGTACTTC
V: TRBV4-2; J: TRBJ2-7; size: -; D: -; CDR3: CASSQDPSPQSSYEQYF; DNA: TGTGCCAGCAGCCAAGATCCTTCTCCGCAGTCCTCCTACGAGCAGTACTTC
V: TRBV18; J: TRBJ1-1; size: -; D: -; CDR3: CASPGGRSEAFF; DNA: TGTGCCAGCCCTGGGGGCCGGTCTGAAGCTTTCTTT
V: TRBV5-1; J: TRBJ2-1; size: -; D: -; CDR3: CASSLFTDNEQFF; DNA: TGCGCCAGCAGCTTGTTCACGGACAATGAGCAGTTCTTC
V: TRBV6-2/TRBV6-3; J: TRBJ2-7; size: -; D: -; CDR3: CASSYAGNEQYF; DNA: TGTGCCAGCAGTTACGCGGGGAACGAGCAGTACTTC
V: TRBV27; J: TRBJ1-1; size: -; D: -; CDR3: CASSLTGGRATLNTEAFF; DNA: TGTGCCAGCAGTTTAACGGGGGGGAGAGCTACATTGAACACTGAAGCTTTCTTT
V: TRBV27; J: TRBJ1-5; size: -; D: -; CDR3: CATRRGDQPQHF; DNA: TGTGCCACCCGGCGGGGGGATCAGCCCCAGCATTTT
V: TRBV4-2; J: TRBJ2-3; size: -; D: -; CDR3: CASSQSGNTDTQYF; DNA: TGTGCCAGCAGCCAATCGGGGAACACAGATACGCAGTATTTT
V: TRBV5-6; J: TRBJ1-2; size: -; D: -; CDR3: CASSRETGITMRYTF; DNA: TGTGCCAGCAGCCGTGAGACGGGAATAACTATGAGATACACCTTC
V: TRBV5-8; J: TRBJ1-2; size: -; D: TRBD1; CDR3: CASSEQGRDYGYTF; DNA: TGTGCCAGCAGCGAACAGGGGCGAGACTATGGCTACACCTTC
V: TRBV5-1; J: TRBJ2-3; size: -; D: TRBD1; CDR3: CASSPGTGADTQYF; DNA: TGCGCCAGCAGCCCCGGGACAGGGGCAGATACGCAGTATTTT
V: TRBV7-2; J: TRBJ1-2; size: few; D: TRBD1; CDR3: CASSSQGLSYTF; DNA: TGTGCCAGCAGCTCACAGGGGCTATCCTACACCTTC
V: TRBV4-2; J: TRBJ2-1; size: -; D: TRBD2; CDR3: CASSQEIGGGYNEQFF; DNA: TGTGCCAGCAGCCAAGAGATCGGGGGGGGCTACAATGAGCAGTTCTTC
V: TRBV5-1; J: TRBJ2-6; size: -; D: -; CDR3: CASSLAGGAGANVLTF; DNA: TGCGCCAGCAGCTTGGCGGGGGGCGCTGGGGCCAACGTCCTGACTTTC
V: TRBV7-6; J: TRBJ2-5; size: once; D: -; CDR3: CASSRRHYDNLETQYF; DNA: TGTGCCAGCAGCCGACGACATTACGACAACCTAGAGACCCAGTACTTC
V: TRBV3-1/TRBV3-2; J: TRBJ2-1; size: -; D: TRBD2; CDR3: CASSRSGTNYNEQFF; DNA: TGTGCCAGCAGCCGTAGCGGGACCAACTACAATGAGCAGTTCTTC
V: TRBV4-3; J: TRBJ1-6; size: -; D: -; CDR3: CASSRVLYNSPLHF; DNA: TGCGCCAGCAGCCGCGTTCTCTATAATTCACCCCTCCACTTT
V: TRBV5-1; J: TRBJ2-3; size: once; D: -; CDR3: CASSQVGGSDTQYF; DNA: TGCGCCAGCAGCCAGGTAGGGGGATCGGATACGCAGTATTTT
V: TRBV29-1; J: TRBJ1-1; size: -; D: -; CDR3: CSVGPGGSGTEAFF; DNA: TGCAGCGTGGGTCCGGGGGGCTCGGGCACTGAAGCTTTCTTT
V: TRBV4-3; J: TRBJ2-3; size: -; D: TRBD1; CDR3: CASSLAGQGSDTQYF; DNA: TGCGCCAGCAGCCTCGCCGGACAGGGATCGGATACGCAGTATTTT
V: TRBV19; J: TRBJ1-2; size: few; D: TRBD1; CDR3: CASSIDRGSYGYTF; DNA: TGTGCCAGTAGTATCGACAGGGGAAGCTATGGCTACACCTTC
V: TRBV20-1; J: TRBJ2-7; size: -; D: -; CDR3: CSARASYEQYF; DNA: TGCAGTGCTAGAGCCAGCTACGAGCAGTACTTC
V: TRBV7-9; J: TRBJ2-1; size: -; D: TRBD2; CDR3: CASSPSGTSGRGEQFF; DNA: TGTGCCAGCAGCCCCAGTGGGACTAGCGGGAGGGGTGAGCAGTTCTTC
V: TRBV30; J: TRBJ1-5; size: -; D: TRBD1; CDR3: CAWSTGGSNQPQHF; DNA: TGTGCCTGGAGTACAGGGGGTAGCAATCAGCCCCAGCATTTT
V: TRBV28; J: TRBJ2-7; size: -; D: -; CDR3: CASILSGAYEQYF; DNA: TGTGCCAGCATCCTCTCAGGGGCCTACGAGCAGTACTTC
V: TRBV12-3/TRBV12-4; J: TRBJ1-5; size: few; D: -; CDR3: CASRDISGQPQHF; DNA: TGTGCCAGCAGGGACATCAGCGGGCAGCCCCAGCATTTT
V: TRBV18; J: TRBJ2-3; size: -; D: -; CDR3: CASSPSADTQYF; DNA: TGTGCCAGCTCACCAAGCGCAGATACGCAGTATTTT
V: TRBV4-1; J: TRBJ2-1; size: once; D: TRBD1; CDR3: CASSQPGGAYNEQFF; DNA: TGCGCCAGCAGCCAACCAGGGGGCGCCTACAATGAGCAGTTCTTC
V: TRBV28; J: TRBJ2-3; size: -; D: -; CDR3: CASSFMAGTGTDTQYF; DNA: TGTGCCAGCAGTTTTATGGCGGGAACGGGCACAGATACGCAGTATTTT
V: TRBV3-1/TRBV3-2; J: TRBJ2-7; size: -; D: -; CDR3: CASRGPYEQYF; DNA: TGTGCCAGCAGGGGCCCCTACGAGCAGTACTTC